What follows are 14 T cell receptor beta chains derived from one specimen sequenced in a study of T cell responses to AZD1222 COVID-19 vaccine. Libraries were prepared by immunoSEQ multiplex PCR; TCRdb keeps only in-frame clonotypes and omits some of them. Counted here are about 120,000 clones, 80% to 85% occurring once; the ten biggest clones make up roughly 9.9%. The input for sequencing was peripheral blood, taken on day 0 of AZD1222 vaccination. These receptors all come from an adult in good health.

The V call is TRBV19, the J call TRBJ2-7, with TRBD1 as a possible D gene (6 bases). This CDR3 region has 15 residues. CDR1 and CDR2 from the germline V gene are LNHDA and SQIVND (reference sequence). The ends were cut back, 5 bases at V and 2 bases at J, with 16 bases in the middle. The CDR3 DNA reads TGTGCCAGTAGTCCTCGGGACATGGTAACCTACGAGCAGTACTTC. Amino acid sequence: CASSPRDMVTYEQYF.

V gene TRBV10-3 combines with J gene TRBJ1-2; 9 bases line up with TRBD1. The germline gives CDR1 ENHRY, CDR2 SYGVKD. V dropped 7 bases and J dropped 7; count of bases not matched to a gene: 13. The CDR3 is made up of 15 amino acids. In nucleotides, the CDR3 is TGTGCCATCACTACTGACCCGGGACAGGGTGGTGGCTACACCTTC. Translated, it gives CAITTDPGQGGGYTF.

The chain recombines TRBV27 with TRBJ2-1, with D possibly being TRBD1 (6 bases). The V gene's germline CDR1 is MNHEY and CDR2 SMNVEV (reference sequence). V dropped 6 bases and J dropped 0 bases, with 15 bases sitting between them. There are 16 residues in the CDR3. CDR3 loop: CASSPDRPSSYNEQFF. The CDR3 nucleotides are TGTGCCAGCAGCCCCGACAGGCCCAGCTCCTACAATGAGCAGTTCTTC.

The J gene is TRBJ1-2, the V gene TRBV28; D perhaps matches TRBD1 (5 bases). The CDR3 runs to 14 residues. CDR1 MDHEN and CDR2 SYDVKM come from the germline V gene. Deletions cut 5 bases from V and 0 bases from J, with 10 bases between. CDR3: CASSMGGTNYGYTF. The CDR3 DNA reads as TGTGCCAGCAGTATGGGGGGGACTAACTATGGCTACACCTTC.

The chain has TRBV2 and TRBJ2-7; TRBD2 matches at 7 bases. The germline V gene has CDR1 SNHLY and CDR2 FYNNEI. This CDR3 has 15 amino acids. The V segment lost 8 bases and the J segment 4 bases; nucleotides outside the gene matches: 14. The CDR3 sequence: CASGGDRAILYEQYF. The CDR3 DNA sequence: TGTGCCAGCGGGGGGGACCGGGCGATCCTTTACGAGCAGTACTTC.

This chain uses TRBV19 with TRBJ2-3; TRBD1 matches at 10 bases. Germline CDR1 LNHDA, CDR2 SQIVND (reference sequence). The V gene end was trimmed by 6 bases and the J gene end by 5 bases; junction bases not matched to a gene: 8. The CDR3 totals 15 residues. CDR3 region: CASSSTGGSGDTQYF. In nucleotides, the CDR3 is TGTGCCAGTAGCTCGACAGGGGGCTCGGGAGATACGCAGTATTTT.

The chain is built from TRBV29-1 and TRBJ1-4; D possibly corresponds to TRBD1 (5 bases). Germline CDR1 reads SQVTM; CDR2 reads ANQGSEA. The CDR3 covers 12 residues. V gave up 7 bases and J gave up 10 bases, with 16 bases separating them. The CDR3 nucleotides read TGCAGCGCCCGCGGGGGGGGAGGAAAACTGTTTTTT. Translating it yields CSARGGGGKLFF.

The V gene is TRBV7-2, the J gene TRBJ2-3, with 7 bases fitting TRBD2. V lost 2 bases to trimming and J lost 2 bases; unmatched junction nucleotides: 7. The CDR3 loop spans 16 amino acids. Germline V gene sequence: CDR1 SGHTA, CDR2 FQGNSA. The CDR3 nucleotides are TGTGCCAGCAGCTTAACGGGGGGTCGGCCCACAGATACGCAGTATTTT. It specifies CASSLTGGRPTDTQYF.

This sequence joins TRBV7-9 and TRBJ1-4, with a possible D match to TRBD1 (6 bases). This CDR3 region has 16 residues. Trimming stripped 3 bases from V and 1 base from J, with 12 bases between. Germline V CDR1 and CDR2: SEHNR, FQNEAQ (reference sequence). The CDR3 sequence: CASSFGSGVTNEKLFF. CDR3 nucleotide sequence: TGTGCCAGCAGCTTCGGATCAGGGGTAACTAATGAAAAACTGTTTTTT.

The V call is TRBV24-1, the J call TRBJ2-7, with D unclear. The CDR3 spans 15 residues. Between the trimmed V and J ends, which lost 1 base and 1 base, there was a span of 10 bases. The germline V gene has CDR1 KGHDR and CDR2 SFDVKD. This CDR3 reads CATSDFRAGSYEQYF. DNA of the CDR3: TGTGCCACCAGTGATTTTAGGGCCGGATCCTACGAGCAGTACTTC.

The J gene is TRBJ2-5, the V gene TRBV5-1; TRBD2 matches at 11 bases. Germline CDR1 is SGHRS and CDR2 is YFSETQ. The CDR3 sequence is 16 residues long. The V segment lost 5 bases and the J segment 0 bases; nucleotides outside the gene matches: 6. Here the CDR3 DNA reads TGCGCCAGCAGACTAGCGGGGGTTCCGTACCAAGAGACCCAGTACTTC. Protein sequence: CASRLAGVPYQETQYF. Based on the CDR3 plus reference TRBV5-1 and TRBJ2-5, the full variable domain is KAGVTQTPRYLIKTRGQQVTLSCSPISGHRSVSWYQQTPGQGLQFLFEYFSETQRNKGNFPGRFSGRQFSNSRSEMNVSTLELGDSALYLCASRLAGVPYQETQYFGPGTRLLVL.

This clone has a handful of counts. The chain links TRBV28 to TRBJ1-5; D might be TRBD1 (6 bases). V shed 6 bases and J shed 7 bases, with 13 bases lying between them. The CDR3 extends over 13 amino acids. Germline V gene lookup returns CDR1 MDHEN and CDR2 SYDVKM. CDR3 sequence: CASRQGSRQPQHF. The CDR3 DNA is TGTGCCAGCAGACAGGGCTCACGGCAGCCCCAGCATTTT.

This clone was counted a single time. The rearrangement uses TRBV2 and TRBJ2-1, with 9 nucleotides matching TRBD2. Germline V gene lookup returns CDR1 SNHLY and CDR2 FYNNEI. The CDR3 totals 15 residues. The ends lost 6 bases at V and 5 bases at J; junction bases unmatched: 8. As DNA, the CDR3 is TGTGCCAGCAGCCCTCAGCGGGAGGACCACAATGAGCAGTTCTTC. This codes for CASSPQREDHNEQFF.

V usage is TRBV7-2 and J usage is TRBJ1-4, with 10 nucleotides matching TRBD1. The CDR3 has 13 amino acids. V gave up 10 bases and J gave up 7 bases; unmatched junction bases: 6. Per germline, CDR1 SGHTA and CDR2 FQGNSA. The DNA for the CDR3 is TGTGCCATCCCGGGACAGGGGCGTGAAAAACTGTTTTTT. As protein: CAIPGQGREKLFF.